These T cell receptor beta chains were read from a single sample in a study of blood T cell repertoires in COVID-19. TCRdb keeps only in-frame clones here, not all; method: immunoSEQ multiplex PCR. Of over 150,000 clones in the sample, around 83% are singletons; the top ten hold 1% to 1.2%. Sequencing was carried out using peripheral blood. The receptors were sampled from a man aged 35 to 55 with acute or convalescent COVID-19. Each CDR3 is given with its conserved first and last residue. Each record gives: J gene, V gene, CDR3 protein.

TRBJ1-1 TRBV11-2 CASSSDRAIDTEAFF
TRBJ1-1 TRBV12-3/TRBV12-4 CASSSEGRTEAFF
TRBJ1-5 TRBV2 CASSWTGNSNQPQHF
TRBJ2-3 TRBV5-1 CASSVPRTGGKEDTQYF
TRBJ1-1 TRBV6-2/TRBV6-3 CASSYTRQNTEAFF
TRBJ1-4 TRBV6-5 CASSYTGQLNEKLFF
TRBJ1-4 TRBV28 CASSSSGTSNEKLFF
TRBJ1-6 TRBV3-1/TRBV3-2 CASSQSGQARASSPLHF
TRBJ2-7 TRBV10-1 CASSESDRLEEQYF
TRBJ1-6 TRBV6-2/TRBV6-3 CASSLLTGLNSPLHF
TRBJ1-2 TRBV6-5 CASSTLTGNYGYTF